The 30 T cell receptor beta chains in this list originate from one sample, sequenced in a study of blood T cell repertoires in COVID-19. Some clones are missing from TCRdb's copy, which holds only in-frame ones; the method was immunoSEQ multiplex PCR. The sample consists of some 130,000 clones, approximately 79% of them appearing once. Sequencing was performed on peripheral blood. These receptors all stem from a man between 60 and 70 years old with acute or convalescent COVID-19.

The chain links TRBV7-9 to TRBJ1-2; 8 nucleotides match TRBD1. The germline CDR1 and CDR2 sequences are SEHNR and FQNEAQ (reference sequence). The V and J ends lost 5 bases and 8 bases, in that order; junction bases with no gene match: 13. The CDR3 totals 15 residues. CDR3 protein: CASSAGERQGNGYTF. CDR3 bases: TGTGCCAGCAGCGCAGGGGAGCGACAGGGGAACGGCTACACCTTC. The entire variable domain, with the rest obtained from reference TRBV7-9 and TRBJ1-2, is as follows: DTGVSQNPRHKITKRGQNVTFRCDPISEHNRLYWYRQTLGQGPEFLTYFQNEAQLEKSRLLSDRFSAERPKGSFSTLEIQRTEQGDSAMYLCASSAGERQGNGYTFGSGTRLTVV.

The J gene is TRBJ2-7, the V gene TRBV5-1; 7 bases are a match to TRBD1. Germline lookup yields CDR1 SGHRS and CDR2 YFSETQ. The trim removed 2 bases at V and 3 bases at J, leaving 11 bases unmatched. The CDR3 is 16 residues long. The CDR3 DNA sequence: TGCGCCAGCAGCTTCCCATCCGGGACAGCTAACTACGAGCAGTACTTC. Protein: CASSFPSGTANYEQYF.

J is TRBJ2-5 and V is TRBV5-4, with 7 nucleotides matching TRBD1. This CDR3 spans 13 amino acids. The V and J ends lost 1 base and 3 bases, in that order; junction bases with no gene match: 0. Germline CDR1 and CDR2: SGHNT and YYREEE (reference sequence). CDR3 sequence (DNA): TGTGCCAGCAGCTTGACAGGGGAAGAGACCCAGTACTTC. Amino acid sequence: CASSLTGEETQYF.

The chain has TRBV28 and TRBJ2-5; 7 bases map to TRBD1. J lost 2 bases, V lost 5 bases, and 5 bases had no gene match. The germline gives CDR1 MDHEN, CDR2 SYDVKM. There are 14 residues in the CDR3. The CDR3: CASSTGTDQETQYF. CDR3 bases: TGTGCCAGCAGTACAGGGACAGATCAAGAGACCCAGTACTTC.

The chain recombines TRBV14 with TRBJ2-7, with TRBD1 matching 7 bases. Germline CDR1 is SGHDN and CDR2 is FVKESK. V trimming: 4 bases; J trimming: 4 bases; junction bases outside the gene matches: 16. This CDR3 is 17 amino acids long. CDR3 loop: CASSLTKGTAKSYEQYF. As DNA, the CDR3 is TGTGCCAGCAGCCTCACTAAAGGGACAGCTAAGTCGTACGAGCAGTACTTC.

The rearrangement uses TRBV27 and TRBJ1-5; perhaps TRBD1 as D (6 bases). Germline V CDR1 and CDR2: MNHEY, SMNVEV (reference sequence). This CDR3 is built from 14 residues. Trimming took off 6 bases at V and 6 bases at J, with 15 bases between the two ends. Here the CDR3 DNA reads TGTGCCAGCAGCTTAACAGGGTACTCTCAGCCCCAGCATTTT. Its protein product is CASSLTGYSQPQHF.

This chain uses TRBV14 with TRBJ2-3; D is possibly TRBD2 (5 bases). The V and J ends lost 4 bases and 3 bases respectively, with 20 bases between them. The CDR3 has 17 residues. Germline loops: CDR1 SGHDN, CDR2 FVKESK. CDR3 coding DNA: TGTGCCAGCAGCCCCCTCCGGGGATCCATTCGTACAGATACGCAGTATTTT. Translated: CASSPLRGSIRTDTQYF. Combining the CDR3 with reference TRBV14 and TRBJ2-3 gives the whole variable domain EAGVTQFPSHSVIEKGQTVTLRCDPISGHDNLYWYRRVMGKEIKFLLHFVKESKQDESGMPNNRFLAERTGGTYSTLKVQPAELEDSGVYFCASSPLRGSIRTDTQYFGPGTRLTVL.

This rearrangement joins TRBV3-1 (or the pseudogene TRBV3-2) to TRBJ2-7; 7 nucleotides line up with TRBD1. Germline CDR1 reads LGHDT; CDR2 reads YNNKEL (reference sequence). V trimming: 3 bases; J trimming: 3 bases; junction bases outside the gene matches: 5. CDR3 length equals 14 residues. The CDR3 is CASSHRDSNYEQYF. CDR3 bases: TGTGCCAGCAGCCATCGGGACAGCAACTACGAGCAGTACTTC.

V gene TRBV3-1 (or the pseudogene TRBV3-2) combines with J gene TRBJ1-1; D gene ambiguous. Germline V gene sequence: CDR1 LGHDT, CDR2 YNNKEL (reference sequence). V was clipped by 4 bases and J by 0 bases, with 12 bases between them. This CDR3 contains 15 residues. In DNA, the CDR3 is TGTGCCAGCAGCCTATCCCTAATTATGAACACTGAAGCTTTCTTT. Protein product: CASSLSLIMNTEAFF.

On this clone itself: Additional DNA sequences in this sample encode the identical CDR3. Here the CDR3 reads CASSVGQGNQPQHF. CDR3 coding DNA: TGTGCCAGCAGCGTAGGACAGGGCAATCAGCCCCAGCATTTT. The V call is TRBV9, the J call TRBJ1-5; a weak D match, TRBD1 (6 bases). Germline V gene data show CDR1 as SGDLS and CDR2 as YYNGEE. The CDR3 loop spans 14 amino acids. Trimming removed 0 bases from V and 2 bases from J, with 6 bases in between.

V and J are TRBV28 and TRBJ1-5, with D perhaps matching TRBD1 (5 bases). CDR3 size: 15 residues. Germline V gene data show CDR1 as MDHEN and CDR2 as SYDVKM. Trimming stripped 2 bases from V and 5 bases from J, with 13 bases between. The CDR3 spells CASSLVRGGDQPQHF. DNA for the CDR3: TGTGCCAGCAGTTTAGTAAGGGGCGGAGATCAGCCCCAGCATTTT.

CDR3 sequence reads: CASSARGQAGTGELFF. In DNA, the CDR3 is TGTGCCAGCAGTGCCCGGGGACAGGCGGGAACCGGGGAGCTGTTTTTT. J is TRBJ2-2 and V is TRBV6-6; 8 bases match TRBD1. Unmatched junction bases numbered 10, after V lost 5 bases and J lost 5 bases. CDR1 is MNHNY, CDR2 SVGAGI, per germline (reference sequence). This CDR3 has 16 amino acids.

The rearrangement joins TRBV27 to TRBJ1-5; D might be TRBD1 (6 bases). Trimming pared 7 bases from V and 6 bases from J, leaving 19 bases between. CDR1 MNHEY and CDR2 SMNVEV come from the germline V gene (reference sequence). This CDR3 contains 15 residues. The CDR3 loop reads CASKPDRQQVQPQHF. Here the CDR3 DNA reads TGTGCCAGCAAACCCGACAGGCAACAGGTTCAGCCCCAGCATTTT.

The J gene is TRBJ2-5, the V gene TRBV6-5; TRBD2 matches at 7 bases. Germline loops: CDR1 MNHEY, CDR2 SVGAGI. V dropped 7 bases and J dropped 7; count of bases not matched to a gene: 9. This CDR3 has 13 amino acids. In DNA, the CDR3 is TGTGCCAGCACCATCCGGGGCGGGGGGACCCAGTACTTC. Amino acids: CASTIRGGGTQYF.

In this sample, this clone turned up a few times. The chain links TRBV6-5 to TRBJ1-2, with D tentatively TRBD1 (5 bases). Germline-derived CDR1 and CDR2 are MNHEY and SVGAGI. This CDR3 is built from 14 residues. V shed 0 bases and J shed 5 bases, with 10 bases lying between them. The CDR3 sequence is CASSYSPGRYGYTF. DNA of the CDR3: TGTGCCAGCAGTTACTCGCCAGGGAGGTATGGCTACACCTTC.

The J gene is TRBJ2-1, the V gene TRBV14; D is unclear. V shed 1 base and J shed 0 bases, with 10 bases lying between them. This CDR3 has 16 residues. CDR1 and CDR2 from the germline V gene are SGHDN and FVKESK. The CDR3 DNA reads as TGTGCCAGCAGCCAAGGAAGACGGAGCTCCTACAATGAGCAGTTCTTC. This sequence encodes CASSQGRRSSYNEQFF. Full variable domain (outside the CDR3, taken from reference TRBV14 and TRBJ2-1): EAGVTQFPSHSVIEKGQTVTLRCDPISGHDNLYWYRRVMGKEIKFLLHFVKESKQDESGMPNNRFLAERTGGTYSTLKVQPAELEDSGVYFCASSQGRRSSYNEQFFGPGTRLTVL.

This clone was seen only once. The genes are TRBV6-2 or TRBV6-3 and TRBJ1-5; D gene uncertain. CDR1 is MNHEY, CDR2 SVGEGT, per germline. The CDR3 length is 15 residues. V dropped 0 bases and J dropped 8 bases, with 14 bases sitting between them. The chain's CDR3 is CASSYSRFGGEPQHF. DNA of the CDR3: TGTGCCAGCAGTTACTCGCGTTTCGGCGGCGAGCCCCAGCATTTT.

The chain employs TRBV30 and TRBJ1-2; weak D call: TRBD1 (5 bases). This CDR3 has 12 amino acids. CDR1 GTSNPN and CDR2 SVGIG come from the germline V gene (reference sequence). The V gene lost 5 bases and the J gene lost 13 bases, with 20 bases spanning the gap. The CDR3 here is CAWQREGSGGTF. CDR3 in DNA: TGTGCCTGGCAGCGCGAGGGGTCCGGGGGCACCTTC.

This clone was counted a single time. This chain joins TRBV21-1 and TRBJ1-1; TRBD1, the table's D call, was not compared with the DNA. TRBV21-1 is described as a pseudogene. This CDR3 region has 14 residues. For the CDR3, the DNA is TGTGCCAGCAGCGCCCGACAGGTGAACACTGAAGCTTTCTTT. Translation: CASSARQVNTEAFF.

CDR3 DNA: TGTGCCAGCAGCCGGACGGGACAGAGTAATTCACCCCTCCACTTT. Residues: CASSRTGQSNSPLHF. The genes are TRBV5-5 and TRBJ1-6; 7 nucleotides match TRBD1. This CDR3 contains 15 residues. Germline CDR1 is SGHKS and CDR2 is YYEKEE (reference sequence). V dropped 4 bases and J dropped 6; count of bases not matched to a gene: 7.

The rearrangement joins TRBV4-3 to TRBJ2-7; TRBD1 is a possible D gene (6 bases). CDR3 length: 16 amino acids. Between the trimmed V and J ends, which lost 0 bases and 3 bases, there was a span of 15 bases. Germline values: CDR1 LGHNA, CDR2 YSLEER. The CDR3 region is CASSQDWRQAVYEQYF. CDR3 DNA sequence: TGCGCCAGCAGCCAAGATTGGCGACAGGCTGTCTACGAGCAGTACTTC.

CDR3 sequence (DNA): TGTGCCAGCAGCTTAGGGCGGACTGGGTACGAGCAGTACTTC. Protein: CASSLGRTGYEQYF. The chain has TRBV7-2 and TRBJ2-7, with D perhaps TRBD2 (5 bases). Germline lookup yields CDR1 SGHTA and CDR2 FQGNSA. The CDR3 runs to 14 residues. V lost 1 base to trimming and J lost 4 bases, with 11 bases between them. The whole variable domain, remainder taken from reference TRBV7-2 and TRBJ2-7, is GAGVSQSPSNKVTEKGKDVELRCDPISGHTALYWYRQSLGQGLEFLIYFQGNSAPDKSGLPSDRFSAERTGGSVSTLTIQRTQQEDSAVYLCASSLGRTGYEQYFGPGTRLTVT.

CDR3 nucleotides: TGTGCCAGTAGTATAGGAGGGACAGCTCAAGAGACCCAGTACTTC. This translates into CASSIGGTAQETQYF. This sequence joins TRBV19 and TRBJ2-5, with 7 bases that match TRBD1. Trimming at V came to 1 base and at J to 2 bases, leaving 4 bases not matched to a gene. The CDR3 consists of 15 residues. Germline CDR1 is LNHDA and CDR2 is SQIVND (reference sequence). The full variable domain, its missing parts supplied by reference TRBV19 and TRBJ2-5, is DGGITQSPKYLFRKEGQNVTLSCEQNLNHDAMYWYRQDPGQGLRLIYYSQIVNDFQKGDIAEGYSVSREKKESFPLTVTSAQKNPTAFYLCASSIGGTAQETQYFGPGTRLLVL.

This clone was counted only a few times. V is TRBV4-2 and J is TRBJ1-1, with D uncertain. Germline V CDR1 and CDR2: LGHNA, YNFKEQ. The ends were cut back, 0 bases at V and 2 bases at J, with 10 bases in the middle. This CDR3 spans 15 amino acids. CDR3 sequence: CASSQDYGRNTEAFF. In DNA form, the CDR3 reads TGTGCCAGCAGCCAAGATTACGGGAGAAACACTGAAGCTTTCTTT.

The chain joins TRBV29-1 to TRBJ2-7; tentatively, D is TRBD2 (6 bases). V was shortened by 7 bases and J by 6 bases, with 19 bases between the two germline ends. CDR1 is SQVTM, CDR2 ANQGSEA, per germline. The CDR3 is made up of 13 amino acids. In DNA form, the CDR3 reads TGCAGCGGGCTCCGGGCACCAGCGGGCGAGCAGTACTTC. It codes for CSGLRAPAGEQYF.

V and J are TRBV29-1 and TRBJ2-2; possibly TRBD2 for D (6 bases). CDR1 is SQVTM and CDR2 is ANQGSEA in the germline V gene. The CDR3 extends over 13 amino acids. Trimming cost V 6 bases and J 1 base, with 9 bases left between them. CDR3 bases: TGCAGCGTGCGGGGCGAGAACACCGGGGAGCTGTTTTTT. It codes for CSVRGENTGELFF.

The CDR3 loop is CASTGTGAYGYTF. The CDR3 DNA follows: TGTGCCAGCACCGGGACAGGGGCCTATGGCTACACCTTC. The rearrangement joins TRBV28 to TRBJ1-2; 10 bases are shared with TRBD1. The germline V gene encodes CDR1 MDHEN and CDR2 SYDVKM. The CDR3 has 13 amino acids. The ends lost 7 bases at V and 4 bases at J; junction bases unmatched: 3.

The chain joins TRBV9 to TRBJ2-7, with TRBD2 matching over 8 bases. V trimming: 4 bases; J trimming: 0 bases; junction bases outside the gene matches: 6. Germline CDR1 is SGDLS and CDR2 is YYNGEE. This CDR3 comprises 15 residues. In DNA form, the CDR3 reads TGTGCCAGCAGCTCCTCCGGGACTAGCTCCTACGAGCAGTACTTC. This codes for CASSSSGTSSYEQYF.

The V and J genes are TRBV7-2 and TRBJ1-3; TRBD1 agrees at 10 bases. Per germline, CDR1 SGHTA and CDR2 FQGNSA. V lost 5 bases and J lost 8; bases outside the gene matches: 9. The CDR3 consists of 15 residues. DNA for the CDR3: TGTGCCAGCAGCCAACAGGGACAGGGGACAGACACCATATATTTT. Amino acids: CASSQQGQGTDTIYF.

In this sample, this clone turned up a few times. The V gene is TRBV10-3, the J gene TRBJ2-7, with TRBD2 as a possible D gene (5 bases). Germline lookup yields CDR1 ENHRY and CDR2 SYGVKD. Trimming took 11 bases from V and 1 from J, leaving 9 bases between them. The CDR3 runs 11 residues. CDR3 bases: TGTGCCTCCAGAGGGTCCTACGAGCAGTACTTC. This codes for CASRGSYEQYF.